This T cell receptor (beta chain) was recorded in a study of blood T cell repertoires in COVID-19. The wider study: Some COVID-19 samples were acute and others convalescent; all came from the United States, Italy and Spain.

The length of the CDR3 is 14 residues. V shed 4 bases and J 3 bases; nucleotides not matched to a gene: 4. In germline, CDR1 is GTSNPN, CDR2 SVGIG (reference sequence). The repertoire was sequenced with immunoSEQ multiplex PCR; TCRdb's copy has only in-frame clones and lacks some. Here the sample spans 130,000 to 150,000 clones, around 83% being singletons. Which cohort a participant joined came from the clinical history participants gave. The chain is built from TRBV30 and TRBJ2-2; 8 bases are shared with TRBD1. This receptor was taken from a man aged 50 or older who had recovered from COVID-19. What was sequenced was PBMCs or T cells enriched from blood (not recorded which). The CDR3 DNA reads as TGTGCCTGGACCAGGGGGCGAGACACCGGGGAGCTGTTTTTT. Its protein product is CAWTRGRDTGELFF.